This paragraph reports one T cell receptor (beta chain). Its matching antigen is unknown. The PCR was carried out with 60 Vbeta primers and 13 Jbeta primers. Assay used: immunoSEQ multiplex PCR; TCRdb lists only in-frame clones, some missing. The sample comprises some 200,000 clones, 77% of which are singletons, and roughly 2.5% rests with the top ten. Trimming cost V 8 bases and J 0 bases; bases outside gene matches: 3. CDR1 is MDHEN and CDR2 is SYDVKM in the germline V gene. The CDR3 loop spans 15 amino acids. This record comes from a study of cytomegalovirus exposure and HLA in healthy donors. Study-wide points: TCR beta V- and J-gene trimming was later associated with a missense DCLRE1C variant.

The chain employs TRBV28 and TRBJ2-1; TRBD2 aligns across 11 bases. This receptor was obtained from a woman in her fifties or sixties in good health and CMV-seropositive. Material for sequencing was PBMCs. CDR3 sequence reads: CASLAGGYSYNEQFF. In DNA form, the CDR3 reads TGTGCCAGCCTAGCGGGGGGCTACTCCTACAATGAGCAGTTCTTC.